This TCR beta chain was captured in a study of beta chain features in type 1 diabetes listed by TCRdb under 2018. Notes on the research overall: No differences in mean age, gender distribution, total cell number or subset yield were found between patients and healthy donors. A total of around 110,000,000 sorted cells were examined across all samples, and RNA yield correlated strongly with the number of cells per subset. In the study, TCRB repertoires of sorted circulating CD4+ T cell subsets from recently diagnosed type 1 diabetes patients were compared with those of matched healthy donors. Naive and central memory subsets were obtained from all 30 or so donors, but regulatory and stem cell-like memory subsets were isolated from only 8 patients and about eight healthy donors. Overall results and qualifications from the work: Because cDNA rather than genomic DNA was sequenced, highly expressing activated cells could have been over-represented, although no difference in activation and CD3 levels was found between groups. Only small numbers of individuals were included in the HLA sub-analyses, which left unresolved whether HLA type had any influence on TCRB rearrangement. Patients with type 1 diabetes made fewer insertions and deleted more nucleotides at VDJ recombination sites, implying thymic rearrangement abnormalities. Type 1 diabetes patients showed a moderate but significant shortening of TCRB CDR3 length in all four CD4+ subsets. Shorter templates might be favored by PCR, yet because patient and control samples were amplified and corrected together, any such skew would affect both groups equally. Naive, central memory and regulatory TCRB repertoires appeared to be more alike among patients than among healthy donors.

Inclusive of the bounding cysteine and phenylalanine, the CDR3 is 16 residues long. CDR3 DNA only is kept here, 48 bases in frame from base 1. V trim: 0 bases; J trim: 2 bases; unmatched bases: 7. The germline V gene encodes CDR1 SGDLS and CDR2 YYNGEE. A single peripheral blood draw of about 120 mL on average was collected from each donor into heparinised tubes. A BD FACSAria II and a panel including CD45RO, CCR7, CD25, CD127, CD95 and CD27 were used to sort naive, central memory, regulatory and stem cell-like memory CD4+ T cells. A purity above 95% was achieved for all sorted populations. PBMCs were separated immediately by Lymphoprep density gradient centrifugation and were stained directly, without being cultured. Samples were stained and sorted in pairs, with one healthy donor and one patient per experiment, so that batch effects were minimized. Regarding this clone: Its antigen is currently not known. One base away there is no much larger clone; base qualities are not given.

The entire isolated RNA was reverse transcribed using the High Capacity cDNA Reverse Transcription Kit, and thus expressed TCRB transcripts were sequenced. Naive, central memory and regulatory T cell samples underwent deep immunoSEQ sequencing, averaging around 3.9 million total reads per sample. Sorted cells were lysed in RLT buffer, and RNA was extracted using DNase-treated RNeasy Micro or Mini kits according to cell number. To prevent cross-contamination, every cell subset was processed on its own, while patient and healthy donor samples were processed together. The immunoSEQ multiplex PCR was used to amplify TCRB sequences from cDNA, yielding 87-bp fragments that span the CDR3 region. Amplicons were sequenced on the Illumina HiSeq platform. The authors' analysis ran thus. Synthetic template baselines were used to correct PCR bias computationally, reads within Hamming distance 2 were collapsed together, and singletons that could not be merged were discarded. Reads were aligned against IMGT so that V, D and J genes, CDR3 length and insertions or deletions at six rearrangement sites could be assigned. Clonotype counts were normalized to sorted cell number within each subset before computing true diversity and Gini coefficients with the tcR R package. The overlap coefficient, calculated on TCRB nucleotide sequences, was used to quantify repertoire sharing. Out-of-frame TCRB sequences from naive cells were analyzed to stand in for the pre-selection repertoire. Entries here come from immuneACCESS through TCRdb and include only in-frame sequences with V and J called. Some clones fail to appear in such tables; in the studies checked, an unresolved V gene covers under half of the shortfall, and the cause of the remainder is unknown. That table is the source of V, J and clone size, and D and trimming were worked out from the DNA. The sample table shows about 340,000 clones, and 13% are seen once. The ten largest account for around 0.016% of the sample.

The V and J segments used are TRBV9 and TRBJ1-2; TRBD1 fits 7 bases in the junction. The sequence was obtained from a woman younger than 35 with type 1 diabetes. Sequencing was done on a sample of naive CD4+ T cells from blood. In light of the paper, this sample's cell subset or site label describes: true naive CD4+ T cells. The DNA is as follows: TGTGCCAGCAGCGTAGGCCGATTGACAGGGAACTATGGCTACACCTTC. This codes for CASSVGRLTGNYGYTF.